These T cell receptor beta chains were read from a single sample in a study of T cells expressing NK-cell markers. For each CDR3 protein, TCRdb gives one entry from its re-call of the 5' RACE reads, without DNA. Its clone listing holds approximately 420,000 distinct CDR3 sequences. The sequencing input was blood T cells: a sorted CD56 or NKG2C T cell subset, CD4+ or CD8+ T cells, or bulk PBMC T cells (not recorded which). These receptors all come from a woman aged 50 to 60 in good health. CDR3s include the opening cysteine and the closing phenylalanine or tryptophan. Each record gives: V gene, J gene, CDR3 protein.

>TRBV12-3/TRBV12-4|TRBJ2-5
CASSLRSRGGETQYF
>TRBV12-3/TRBV12-4|TRBJ2-2
CASRPTGETGELFF
>TRBV30|TRBJ2-4
CAWSLGARSGRAKNIQYF
>TRBV20-1|TRBJ1-2
CSASTAEGYTF
>TRBV20-1|TRBJ2-3
CSATRGRLTDTQYF
>TRBV5-1|TRBJ1-1
CASSLVGPTHSGNTEAFF
>TRBV27|TRBJ1-1
CASSLVRGLVSTEAFF
>TRBV6-6|TRBJ2-1
CASSYSLGQGGTSGRGGNNEQFF
>TRBV12-3/TRBV12-4|TRBJ2-7
CASSFWAGEKYF
>TRBV6-5|TRBJ2-2
CASSYFAGTGELFF
>TRBV5-5|TRBJ2-2
CASSLVGSGSYTGELFF
>TRBV11-2|TRBJ2-3
CASSLRTSPVPDTQYF
>TRBV5-1|TRBJ1-1
CASSLEAGRSTEAFF
>TRBV4-1|TRBJ1-6
CASSQDEQTGNSPLHF
>TRBV12-3/TRBV12-4|TRBJ2-5
CASSPVASGRAQYF
>TRBV20-1|TRBJ2-5
CSARGDPSGREMETQYF
>TRBV12-2|TRBJ1-6
CASRFWDRDKRSVNSPLHF
>TRBV7-3|TRBJ2-7
CASSFDQGEPYEQYF
>TRBV5-1|TRBJ1-5
CASSHGEDQYSNQPQHF
>TRBV12-3/TRBV12-4|TRBJ2-6
CASSRNIGGANVLTF
>TRBV14|TRBJ1-6
CASSQPPLPLHF
>TRBV7-9|TRBJ2-3
CASTSVGVASDTQYF
>TRBV5-5|TRBJ2-1
CASSLESYNEQFF
>TRBV7-2|TRBJ1-4
CASSLQTGPNEKLFF
>TRBV5-1|TRBJ2-2
CASSFSGTNTGELFF
>TRBV20-1|TRBJ1-1
CSARRDGRVGEAFF
>TRBV27|TRBJ2-7
CASSLSIEFIGEQYF
>TRBV5-1|TRBJ2-1
CASSSTGYNEQFF
>TRBV5-5|TRBJ2-1
CASSSLGTSGNYNEQFF
>TRBV3-1|TRBJ2-3
CASSQPRDLPTDTQYF
>TRBV20-1|TRBJ2-3
CSASLLSGETQYF
>TRBV15|TRBJ2-3
CATSSKGMGPSTDTQYF
>TRBV12-3/TRBV12-4|TRBJ1-6
CASSPDGGVGSPLHF
>TRBV24-1|TRBJ1-5
CATSDEYNQPQHF
>TRBV5-1|TRBJ2-7
CASRMAGFYEQYF
>TRBV9|TRBJ2-1
CASSVAGTGGGYNEQFF
>TRBV6-2/TRBV6-3|TRBJ2-1
CASSYFGVDEQFF
>TRBV18|TRBJ1-2
CASSIDYGYTF
>TRBV28|TRBJ2-5
CASRKNRGIQETQYF
>TRBV4-1|TRBJ2-2
CASSQDLLGLEASGELFF
>TRBV27|TRBJ1-5
CASSPNTGPQPQHF
>TRBV20-1|TRBJ2-7
CSAELAGSSYEQYF
>TRBV20-1|TRBJ1-1
CSARGGQSAFF
>TRBV27|TRBJ2-6
CASSLRGWGVGANVLTF
>TRBV5-5|TRBJ1-5
CASSPVGMPQHF
>TRBV7-8|TRBJ2-2
CASQGAGVFTGELFF
>TRBV9|TRBJ2-7
CASSVEAGGEQYF
>TRBV11-1|TRBJ2-5
CASSTLGLSSQETQYF
>TRBV5-1|TRBJ2-1
CASSPGTSGRAEQFF
>TRBV7-9|TRBJ1-2
CASSLGSGTGGAYTF
>TRBV29-1|TRBJ1-1
CSGVKGHTEAFF
>TRBV10-2|TRBJ2-1
CASSESWGEQFF
>TRBV7-2|TRBJ2-5
CASSGGLAQYF
>TRBV5-1|TRBJ1-1
CASSSGLSEAFF
>TRBV2|TRBJ2-1
CARGLAGGDNEQFF
>TRBV7-8|TRBJ2-5
CASSSPLGLAGGGEETQYF
>TRBV11-2|TRBJ2-7
CASSLLVGGMGEQYF
>TRBV5-1|TRBJ1-1
CASSLDPGTRTSGNTEAFF
>TRBV11-2|TRBJ2-3
CASRSRVRRDTQYF
>TRBV12-3/TRBV12-4|TRBJ2-3
CASRPGQVVTDTQYF